This TCR beta chain came from a study of T cells in Graves' hyperthyroidism and ophthalmopathy. The study's findings and limits: A model of 13 V-J pairs discriminated ophthalmopathy from stable hyperthyroidism. The model anticipated ophthalmopathy a median approximately 6.7 months pre-onset.

RNA transcripts were the template for amplifying TCR beta CDR3 regions. The primer set for the first-round RT-PCR of the TCR CDR3 was HTBI. TCRdb reprocessed the multiplex PCR reads with MiXCR, giving one entry per CDR3 protein. The sample records about 640,000 distinct CDR3 sequences, about 45% being singletons. In germline, CDR1 is SEHNR, CDR2 FQNEAQ (reference sequence). The CDR3 is made up of 12 amino acids. With regard to this clonotype: Its antigen remains unknown. A read error may produce the germline difference seen at one junction end.

Not enrolled were patients with uncontrolled infection, other autoimmune disease, pregnancy or lactation. Diagnoses were made from clinical symptoms, serum measures (thyroxine and TRAb), thyroid ultrasound and orbital computed tomography. This clonotype was sampled from an adult man with Graves' disease, either hyperthyroidism or ophthalmopathy (not recorded which). The chain links TRBV7-9 to TRBJ1-3; D is ambiguous. The source material was peripheral blood or thyroid tissue (not recorded which). In DNA, the CDR3 is TGTGCCAGCATTTTCGAGGGAAGCACCATATATTTT. Protein: CASIFEGSTIYF.